The 10 T cell receptor beta chains below all came from one sample that was sequenced in a study of OX40 agonist ivuxolimab in advanced cancers. The data were produced by immunoSEQ multiplex PCR, yet TCRdb's version contains in-frame clones alone and is incomplete. The data contain just under 75,000 clones, around 90% of them singletons. The specimen comprised CD4+ or CD8+ T cells sorted from blood, sampled in a trial of the OX40 agonist ivuxolimab. The receptors come from an adult with an advanced solid tumor such as melanoma, head and neck, liver or kidney cancer.

The chain combines TRBV6-5 with TRBJ2-5; D gene ambiguous. CDR3 size: 12 residues. Trimming stripped 5 bases from V and 2 bases from J, with 6 bases between. CDR1 MNHEY and CDR2 SVGAGI come from the germline V gene. In DNA, the CDR3 is TGTGCCAGCAGTCCCGGGCAAGAGACCCAGTACTTC. Protein: CASSPGQETQYF.

V is TRBV12-5 and J is TRBJ1-2, with 11 nucleotides matching TRBD1. V shed 2 bases, J shed 7 bases, and the junction held 9 bases outside the gene matches. Germline lookup yields CDR1 LGHNT and CDR2 FRNRAP. This CDR3 has 16 residues. The CDR3 coding sequence is TGTGCTAGTGGTTTGCTCTCCGGACAGGGGGCGCGTGGCTACACCTTC. Amino acids: CASGLLSGQGARGYTF.

A few counts support this clone. V and J are TRBV10-3 and TRBJ1-2; D gene ambiguous. The germline V gene encodes CDR1 ENHRY and CDR2 SYGVKD. V lost 0 bases and J 4 bases, leaving 12 bases between the germline ends. The CDR3 sequence is 15 residues long. The CDR3 DNA reads as TGTGCCATCAGTGAGTCGATAACGGGGATCTATGGCTACACCTTC. This gives the protein CAISESITGIYGYTF.

The chain joins TRBV2 to TRBJ1-2; D uncertain. Trimming pared 7 bases from V and 2 bases from J, leaving 14 bases between. The CDR3 extends over 14 amino acids. The germline gives CDR1 SNHLY, CDR2 FYNNEI. The CDR3 bases are TGTGCCAGCACCCTGGACGGTGCCAACTATGGCTACACCTTC. It is translated as CASTLDGANYGYTF.

The rearrangement joins TRBV6-6 to TRBJ1-1; TRBD1 matches at 7 bases. The CDR3 is made up of 14 amino acids. Germline assignment: CDR1 MNHNY and CDR2 SVGAGI (reference sequence). V was pared by 4 bases and J by 5 bases, with 7 bases of the junction left unmatched. This CDR3 is CASSSTGARTEAFF. The CDR3 DNA follows: TGTGCCAGCAGTTCCACAGGGGCCAGGACTGAAGCTTTCTTT.

V is TRBV11-3 and J is TRBJ2-3; the match to TRBD2 covers 13 bases. The CDR3 runs 17 residues. The V gene's germline CDR1 is SGHNT and CDR2 YENEEA. V was pared by 5 bases and J by 5 bases, with 10 bases of the junction left unmatched. The DNA of the CDR3 is TGTGCCAGCAGCACCAGGGGACTAGCGGGATGGGGAGATACGCAGTATTTT. Its translation is CASSTRGLAGWGDTQYF.

J is TRBJ2-7 and V is TRBV15, with D perhaps matching TRBD1 (5 bases). The CDR3 runs 13 residues. The germline CDR1 and CDR2 sequences are LNHNV and YYDKDF (reference sequence). Trimming removed 3 bases from V and 4 bases from J, with 10 bases in between. CDR3 protein: CATSRGTGYEQYF. As DNA, the CDR3 is TGTGCCACCAGCAGGGGAACAGGTTACGAGCAGTACTTC.

This chain links TRBV7-8 with TRBJ1-2; D unclear. V lost 0 bases to trimming and J lost 7 bases, with 12 bases between them. The CDR3 consists of 14 residues. The germline gives CDR1 SGHVS, CDR2 FQNEAQ. CDR3 DNA sequence: TGTGCCAGCAGCTTAGCGCTAAGTGGTTCTGGCTACACCTTC. Translated, it gives CASSLALSGSGYTF.

The rearrangement links TRBV10-2 to TRBJ2-7; TRBD2 matches 10 bases. Germline V gene data show CDR1 as WSHSY and CDR2 as SAAADI. Losses at the gene ends were 0 bases for V and 3 bases for J; bases not matched to a gene: 2. CDR3 length: 15 residues. The CDR3 protein is CASSESVAGGYEQYF. CDR3 nucleotide sequence: TGCGCCAGCAGTGAGTCGGTAGCGGGAGGCTACGAGCAGTACTTC.

V gene TRBV6-5 combines with J gene TRBJ2-7; 11 bases are shared with TRBD2. The J segment lost 1 base and the V segment lost 6 bases, leaving 5 bases of the junction unmatched. The CDR3 sequence is 15 residues long. CDR1 is MNHEY and CDR2 is SVGAGI in the germline V gene. As DNA, the CDR3 is TGTGCCAGCAGGACCGGGACTAGCGGTTCCTACGAGCAGTACTTC. Its translation is CASRTGTSGSYEQYF.